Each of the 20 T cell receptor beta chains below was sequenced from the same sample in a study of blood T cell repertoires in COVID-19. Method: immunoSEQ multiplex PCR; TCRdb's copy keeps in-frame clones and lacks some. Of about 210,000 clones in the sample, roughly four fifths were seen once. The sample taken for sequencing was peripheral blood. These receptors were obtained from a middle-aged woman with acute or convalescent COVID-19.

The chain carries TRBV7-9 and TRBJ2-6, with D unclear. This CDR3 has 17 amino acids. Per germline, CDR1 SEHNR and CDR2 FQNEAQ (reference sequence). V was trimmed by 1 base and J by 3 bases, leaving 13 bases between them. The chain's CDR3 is CASSLGAVGLGANVLTF. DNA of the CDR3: TGTGCCAGCAGCTTAGGGGCAGTGGGCCTTGGGGCCAACGTCCTGACTTTC.

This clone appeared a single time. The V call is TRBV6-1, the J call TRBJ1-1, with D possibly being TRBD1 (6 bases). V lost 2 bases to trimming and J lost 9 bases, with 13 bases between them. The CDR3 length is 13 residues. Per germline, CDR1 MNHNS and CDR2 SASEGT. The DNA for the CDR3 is TGTGCCAGCAGTGAAAGAAGGACAGAAAAAGCTTTCTTT. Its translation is CASSERRTEKAFF.

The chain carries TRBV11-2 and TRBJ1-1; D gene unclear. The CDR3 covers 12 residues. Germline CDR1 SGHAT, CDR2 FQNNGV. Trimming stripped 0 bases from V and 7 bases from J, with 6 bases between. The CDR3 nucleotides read TGTGCCAGCAGCTTAGATTTTCGTGAAGCTTTCTTT. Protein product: CASSLDFREAFF. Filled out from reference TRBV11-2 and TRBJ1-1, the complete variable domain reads EAGVAQSPRYKIIEKRQSVAFWCNPISGHATLYWYQQILGQGPKLLIQFQNNGVVDDSQLPKDRFSAERLKGVDSTLKIQPAKLEDSAVYLCASSLDFREAFFGQGTRLTVV.

CDR3 residues: CASSTSGQGPYEQYF. CDR3 DNA: TGTGCCAGCAGCACGTCCGGGCAGGGCCCCTACGAGCAGTACTTC. This sequence joins TRBV6-5 and TRBJ2-7, with D possibly being TRBD1 (5 bases). Between the trimmed V and J ends, which lost 6 bases and 2 bases, there was a span of 17 bases. CDR3 length equals 15 residues. Germline V CDR1 and CDR2: MNHEY, SVGAGI.

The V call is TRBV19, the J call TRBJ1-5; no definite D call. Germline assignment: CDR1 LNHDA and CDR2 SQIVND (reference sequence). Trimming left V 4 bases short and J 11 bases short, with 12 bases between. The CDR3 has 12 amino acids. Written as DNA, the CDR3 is TGTGCCAGTAGTACCCATTTGAGGTCCCAGCATTTT. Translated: CASSTHLRSQHF.

CDR3 sequence (DNA): TGTGCCAGCAGCCAAGGTTTGACAGACGAGCAGTACTTC. Its protein is CASSQGLTDEQYF. V usage is TRBV7-8 and J usage is TRBJ2-7; D is perhaps TRBD1 (5 bases). This CDR3 contains 13 residues. CDR1 SGHVS and CDR2 FQNEAQ come from the germline V gene. V dropped 5 bases and J dropped 5 bases, with 13 bases sitting between them.

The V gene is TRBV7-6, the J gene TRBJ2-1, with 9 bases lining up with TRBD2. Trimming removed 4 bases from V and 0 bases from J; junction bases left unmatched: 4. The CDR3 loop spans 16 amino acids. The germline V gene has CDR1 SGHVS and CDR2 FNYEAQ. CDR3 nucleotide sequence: TGTGCCAGCAGCTCCCCGACTAGCGGCTCCTACAATGAGCAGTTCTTC. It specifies CASSSPTSGSYNEQFF.

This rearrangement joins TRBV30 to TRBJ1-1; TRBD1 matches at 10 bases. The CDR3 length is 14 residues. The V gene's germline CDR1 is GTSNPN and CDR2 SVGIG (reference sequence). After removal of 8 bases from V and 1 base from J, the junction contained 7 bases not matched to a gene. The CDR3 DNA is TGTGCCCCGGGACAGGGGATAAGGAACACTGAAGCTTTCTTT. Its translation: CAPGQGIRNTEAFF.

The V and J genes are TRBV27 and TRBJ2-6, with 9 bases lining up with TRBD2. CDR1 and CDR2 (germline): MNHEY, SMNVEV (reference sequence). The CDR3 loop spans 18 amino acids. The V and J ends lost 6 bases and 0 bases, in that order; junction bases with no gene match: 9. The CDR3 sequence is CASSLRTSEYSGANVLTF. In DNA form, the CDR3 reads TGTGCCAGCAGCCTACGGACTAGCGAGTACTCTGGGGCCAACGTCCTGACTTTC.

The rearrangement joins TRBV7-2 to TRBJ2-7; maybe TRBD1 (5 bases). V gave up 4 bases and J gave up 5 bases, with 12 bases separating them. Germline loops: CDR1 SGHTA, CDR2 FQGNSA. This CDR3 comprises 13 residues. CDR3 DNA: TGTGCCAGCAGCTACCAGGCAGGGAACGAGCAGTACTTC. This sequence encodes CASSYQAGNEQYF. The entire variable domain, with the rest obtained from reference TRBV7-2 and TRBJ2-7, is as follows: GAGVSQSPSNKVTEKGKDVELRCDPISGHTALYWYRQSLGQGLEFLIYFQGNSAPDKSGLPSDRFSAERTGGSVSTLTIQRTQQEDSAVYLCASSYQAGNEQYFGPGTRLTVT.

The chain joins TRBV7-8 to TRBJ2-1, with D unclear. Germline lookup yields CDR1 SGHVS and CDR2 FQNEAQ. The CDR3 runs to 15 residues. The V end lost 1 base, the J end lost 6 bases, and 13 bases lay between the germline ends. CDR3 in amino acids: CASSLGSSRANEQFF. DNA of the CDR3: TGTGCCAGCAGCTTAGGGTCCTCTCGCGCCAATGAGCAGTTCTTC.

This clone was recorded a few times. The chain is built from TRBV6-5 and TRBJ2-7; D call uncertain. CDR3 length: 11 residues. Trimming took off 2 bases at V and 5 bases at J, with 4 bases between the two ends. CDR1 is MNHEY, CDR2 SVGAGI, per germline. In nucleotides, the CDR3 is TGTGCCAGCAGTTACGGGCACGAGCAGTACTTC. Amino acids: CASSYGHEQYF.

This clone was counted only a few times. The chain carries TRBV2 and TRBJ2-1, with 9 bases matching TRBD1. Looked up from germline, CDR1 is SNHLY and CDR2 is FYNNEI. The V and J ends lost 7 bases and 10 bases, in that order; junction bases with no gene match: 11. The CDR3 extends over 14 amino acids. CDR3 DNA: TGTGCCAGCAATCAGGGACAGGGATTCAGAGAGCAGTTCTTC. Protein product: CASNQGQGFREQFF.

Written as DNA, the CDR3 is TGTGCCAGCAGCAAAGAGAGACGGACAGGGGGGCCCCTTGGTTACGTTGAGCAGTTCTTC. It specifies CASSKERRTGGPLGYVEQFF. The rearrangement joins TRBV21-1 to TRBJ2-1; TRBD1, the table's D call, lacks a check against the DNA. TRBV21-1 is labeled a pseudogene. The CDR3 consists of 20 residues.

This CDR3 reads CASSLVARDGYEQYF. The CDR3 DNA reads TGTGCCAGCAGCTTAGTCGCGCGGGATGGCTACGAGCAGTACTTC. This rearrangement joins TRBV7-2 to TRBJ2-7; TRBD2 is a possible D gene (6 bases). This CDR3 contains 15 residues. V was shortened by 1 base and J by 3 bases, with 13 bases between the two germline ends. Germline CDR1 and CDR2: SGHTA and FQGNSA.

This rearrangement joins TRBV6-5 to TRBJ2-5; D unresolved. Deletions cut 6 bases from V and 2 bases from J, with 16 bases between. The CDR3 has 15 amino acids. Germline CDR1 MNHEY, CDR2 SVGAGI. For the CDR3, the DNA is TGTGCCAGCAGAACTTACCGGGTCCCACAAGAGACCCAGTACTTC. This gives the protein CASRTYRVPQETQYF.

CDR3 loop: CASSLESWTSGREVYF. CDR3 DNA: TGTGCCAGCAGCCTAGAATCCTGGACTAGCGGGAGAGAGGTGTACTTC. The rearrangement uses TRBV3-1 (or the pseudogene TRBV3-2) and TRBJ2-7, with 13 bases lining up with TRBD2. The CDR3 loop spans 16 amino acids. Losses at the gene ends were 4 bases for V and 12 bases for J; bases not matched to a gene: 15. From germline, CDR1 is LGHDT and CDR2 YNNKEL (reference sequence).

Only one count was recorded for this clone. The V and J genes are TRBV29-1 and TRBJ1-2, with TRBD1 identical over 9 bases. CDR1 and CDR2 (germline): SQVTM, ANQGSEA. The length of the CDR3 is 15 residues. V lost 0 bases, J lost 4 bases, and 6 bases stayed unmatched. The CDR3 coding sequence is TGCAGCGTTGAAGAATGGGACAGGGCTGCCTATGGCTACACCTTC. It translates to CSVEEWDRAAYGYTF.

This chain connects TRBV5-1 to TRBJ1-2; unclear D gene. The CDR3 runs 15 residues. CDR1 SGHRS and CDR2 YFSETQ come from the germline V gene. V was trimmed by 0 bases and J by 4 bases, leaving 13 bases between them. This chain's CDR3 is CASSLGSGESYGYTF. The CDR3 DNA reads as TGCGCCAGCAGCTTGGGGTCTGGGGAGAGCTATGGCTACACCTTC.

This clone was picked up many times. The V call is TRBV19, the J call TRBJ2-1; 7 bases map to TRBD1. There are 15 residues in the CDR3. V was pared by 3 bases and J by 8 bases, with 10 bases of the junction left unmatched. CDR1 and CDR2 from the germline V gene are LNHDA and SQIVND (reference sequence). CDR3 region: CASSISPQGSHEQFF. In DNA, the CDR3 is TGTGCCAGTAGTATTAGCCCACAGGGGTCCCATGAGCAGTTCTTC.